These 7 T cell receptor beta chains were all obtained from the same sample, sequenced in a study of blood T cell repertoires in COVID-19. Measured with immunoSEQ multiplex PCR; TCRdb has only the in-frame clones, and not every one. The table has hundreds of thousands of clones, around 87% seen once. The sample comprised peripheral blood. These receptors all come from a woman aged 45-59 years with COVID-19, enrolled during active disease.

This chain joins TRBV4-1 and TRBJ2-7; 11 nucleotides match TRBD2. The CDR3 loop spans 16 amino acids. Germline CDR1 is MGHRA and CDR2 is YSYEKL. Trimming removed 2 bases from V and 4 bases from J; junction bases left unmatched: 7. The CDR3 spells CASSQPSSGRRYEQYF. As DNA, the CDR3 is TGCGCCAGCAGCCAACCCTCTAGCGGGAGGCGGTACGAGCAGTACTTC.

This chain links TRBV7-3 with TRBJ2-3, with TRBD2 matching over 9 bases. Germline V lookup: CDR1 SGHTA, CDR2 FQGTGA. With 1 base clipped from V and 4 bases from J, the junction kept 3 bases outside the gene matches. This CDR3 spans 15 amino acids. Here the CDR3 DNA reads TGTGCCAGCAGCTTAAGCGGGAGGGGGGCAGATACGCAGTATTTT. Translating gives CASSLSGRGADTQYF.

CDR3 sequence: CASSRQRLAGGPDTQYF. The CDR3, as DNA: TGTGCCAGTAGCAGACAGCGACTAGCGGGAGGCCCAGATACGCAGTATTTT. The rearrangement uses TRBV19 and TRBJ2-3; 13 nucleotides align to TRBD2. Looked up from germline, CDR1 is LNHDA and CDR2 is SQIVND (reference sequence). The CDR3 spans 17 residues. J lost 4 bases, V lost 6 bases, and 10 bases had no gene match.

The CDR3 DNA reads TGTGCCAGCACCACCGGACAGCGCATATATAATTCACCCCTCCACTTT. It encodes CASTTGQRIYNSPLHF. The genes are TRBV27 and TRBJ1-6, with TRBD1 as a possible D gene (6 bases). The germline V gene has CDR1 MNHEY and CDR2 SMNVEV (reference sequence). Deletions cut 7 bases from V and 4 bases from J, with 17 bases between. This CDR3 region has 16 residues.

The V gene is TRBV4-3, the J gene TRBJ1-2, with a weak D call TRBD1 (5 bases). The CDR3 sequence is 15 residues long. Germline V CDR1 and CDR2: LGHNA, YSLEER. Trimming pared 2 bases from V and 2 bases from J, leaving 12 bases between. The CDR3 protein is CASSQLTDKNYGYTF. CDR3 DNA: TGCGCCAGCAGCCAACTGACGGACAAAAACTATGGCTACACCTTC.

The chain employs TRBV18 and TRBJ2-1, with 7 bases identical to TRBD2. V lost 8 bases to trimming and J lost 9 bases; unmatched junction nucleotides: 4. The CDR3 has 11 residues. Germline loops: CDR1 KGHSH, CDR2 LQKENI. The CDR3 here is CASHGGGEQFF. The CDR3 bases are TGTGCCAGCCATGGGGGGGGTGAGCAGTTCTTC.

This chain links TRBV19 with TRBJ2-3; possibly TRBD2 for D (6 bases). This CDR3 region has 16 residues. Germline V gene data show CDR1 as LNHDA and CDR2 as SQIVND (reference sequence). Trimming removed 5 bases at V and 2 bases at J, with 17 bases between. CDR3 bases: TGTGCCAGTAGTCCTTCACCGGGACTTACCACAGATACGCAGTATTTT. Translating it yields CASSPSPGLTTDTQYF.